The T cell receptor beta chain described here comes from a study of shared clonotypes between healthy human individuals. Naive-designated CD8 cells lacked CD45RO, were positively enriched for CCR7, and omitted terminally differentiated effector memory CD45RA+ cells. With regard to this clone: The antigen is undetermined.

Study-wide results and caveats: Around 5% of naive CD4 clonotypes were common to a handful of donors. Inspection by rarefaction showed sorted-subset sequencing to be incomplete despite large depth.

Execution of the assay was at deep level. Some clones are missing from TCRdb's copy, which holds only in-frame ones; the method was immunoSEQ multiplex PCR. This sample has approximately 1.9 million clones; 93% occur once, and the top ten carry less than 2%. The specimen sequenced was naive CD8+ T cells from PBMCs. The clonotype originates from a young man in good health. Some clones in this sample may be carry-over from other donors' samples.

The CDR3 sequence: CASSYSPAGQTDTQYF. For the CDR3, the DNA is TGTGCCAGCAGTTACTCCCCGGCCGGCCAGACAGATACGCAGTATTTT. The rearrangement links TRBV6-5 to TRBJ2-3; no reliable D call. The ends were cut back, 0 bases at V and 3 bases at J, with 13 bases in the middle. The CDR3 is 16 amino acids. The germline V gene encodes CDR1 MNHEY and CDR2 SVGAGI.